This entry features one T cell receptor (beta chain) sequence. The junction had 10 bases not matched to a gene; V was cut back by 6 bases and J by 6 bases. Germline lookup yields CDR1 MNHNS and CDR2 SASEGT. The CDR3 covers 14 residues. The data stem from a study of shared clonotypes between healthy human individuals. The data were produced by immunoSEQ multiplex PCR, yet TCRdb's version contains in-frame clones alone and is incomplete. The sample records about 1 million clones, 60% to 80% being singletons. What was sequenced was memory CD4+ T cells sorted from blood. The sample's subset: CD45RA-negative fraction. The TCR comes from a man younger than 35 in good health. The chain joins TRBV6-1 to TRBJ2-5; 7 bases fit TRBD2. This chain's CDR3 is CASSLLAVEKTQYF. Written as DNA, the CDR3 is TGTGCCAGCAGCCTTCTAGCGGTAGAGAAGACCCAGTACTTC.